This T cell receptor beta chain was profiled in a study of molecular identifiers for immune sequencing clone quantification (dated by TCRdb to the late 2010s). In the study overall: For a replicate experiment, RNA from around 20,000 or 100,000 naive CD8 T cells was divided into five aliquots, of which four were sequenced. This methods study benchmarked molecular-identifier clustering-based TCR repertoire sequencing (MIDCIRS) and TCR RNA copy counting, using CD8 T cells to do so.

The CDR3 starts with the cysteine, ends with the phenylalanine, and has 15 residues. Left in the record is the CDR3 DNA by itself, 45 bases read in frame from the first base. From a lookup of the germline V gene (reference sequence), CDR1 and CDR2 are PRHDT and FYEKMQ. V is shortened by 5 bases, J by 3 bases, and the region joining them spans 14 bases. What the authors observed across the whole study: Highly expanded clone sizes could be underestimated because identical TCR molecules may share a barcode. Naive libraries contained spiked-in Jurkat TCR RNA (roughly 10 copies' worth), which is not part of the donor repertoire. Without barcode sub-clustering, chimeric consensus sequences inflated TCR diversity; chimeras reached as high as 47%. In CMV-specific effector cells, over 99% of molecules were held by clones above 20 RNA copies, whereas under 1% of molecules were held by such clones in naive cells. A single cell's worth of spiked-in Jurkat TCR RNA was reported detectable even among 750,000 to 1,000,000 naive CD8 T cells. Around 2.8 recovered TCR RNA copies per cell were obtained by modeling, versus about 9 by digital PCR, implying a capture efficiency of 25% to 30%.

Naive CD8 T cell libraries were made from around 20,000 to 1,000,000 sorted cells using 10%, 30% or 50% of purified RNA. On a BD FACSAria II, naive CD8 T cells were FACS-sorted as CD8+CD4-CCR7+CD45RA+ and collected into RLT Plus buffer. Detection sensitivity was tested by spiking Jurkat RNA equal to roughly ten TCR copies' worth into samples containing roughly 17,000-1,100,000 naive CD8 T cells. CD8 T cells were enriched with RosetteSep CD8+ T Cell Enrichment Cocktail and Ficoll-Paque, followed by ACK red cell lysis. To note about this clonotype: There is no known antigen for this receptor. No much larger clone exists at a distance of one base, and base qualities are not known.

Preparation of the library involved PCR. TCRdb shows the sequencer as Illumina HiSeq 4000. Preparation of bulk TCR libraries followed a previously described approach, with the TCR primers listed in Table S5. Purification of total RNA was performed with the Qiagen AllPrep DNA/RNA kit. Reads from multiple sequencing runs of the same library were pooled before analysis. As for how the authors treated the data: Reads were retained only if an exact TCR constant sequence was present, and the retained reads were trimmed to 150 nt and grouped according to their 12-nt molecular barcodes. Reads in each barcode group were sub-clustered using a 15% Levenshtein threshold, and a quality-weighted consensus sequence was built for each RNA molecule. Non-functional sequences were removed, as were lower-count sequences one edit away from another. Based on fitting two negative binomial distributions, any barcode sub-cluster with under 20% of the maximum read count was discarded. In TCRdb, the public reads were trimmed at Q25 with fastp and aligned with MiXCR, with productive beta chains retained. For every CDR3 protein sequence, its rows merge into one entry that carries the most common genes and DNA. The V and J calls and clone size are TCRdb's, not the authors'. This sample is represented by under 600,000 distinct CDR3 sequences; about a fifth of them were singletons. In total, the top ten clones hold about 0.84% of the sample.

Sequencing was carried out using naive CD8+ T cells from blood, with Jurkat cell RNA spiked in. The cell subset or site label of this sample denotes: FACS-sorted CD8+CD4-CCR7+CD45RA+ naive T cells. This clonotype originated in a human donor in good health. Some libraries in this study had Jurkat cell RNA spiked in. The receptor chain draws on TRBV13 and TRBJ2-1, with a tentative D call of TRBD1 or TRBD2, each matching 7 bases. The bases are TGTGCCAGCAGCGGCAGGGGGGAGGGCTACAATGAGCAGTTCTTC. This codes for CASSGRGEGYNEQFF.